This T cell receptor beta chain was sequenced during a study of cytomegalovirus exposure and HLA in healthy donors. Trimming took off 4 bases at V and 2 bases at J, with 9 bases between the two ends. The germline V gene encodes CDR1 MNHNS and CDR2 SASEGT. The CDR3 contains 14 residues. The study's findings and limits: A few V segments could not be told apart, such as TRBV6-2 and TRBV6-3, and were left out. Reports credit the classifier with highly specific, highly sensitive diagnosis of cytomegalovirus status. It was 164 TCR beta chains that were listed as cytomegalovirus-associated.

PCR involved 60 Vbeta and 13 Jbeta primers. Produced via immunoSEQ multiplex PCR; TCRdb's table is partial and in-frame only. The sample shows some 130,000 clones, around 74% of them seen only once. This clone was observed a handful of times. The target antigen is unknown. Sequencing was done on a sample of PBMCs. This TCR derives from a male donor in good health and CMV-seronegative. The chain has TRBV6-1 and TRBJ2-4; TRBD1 might be the D (5 bases). CDR3 in amino acids: CASSVGASKNIQYF. In nucleotides, the CDR3 is TGTGCCAGCAGTGTAGGGGCATCCAAAAACATTCAGTACTTC.